This T cell receptor beta chain was retrieved from a study of CD8+ T cells in alopecia areata. Across the study: Treatment comprised oral tofacitinib, 5 to 10 mg twice daily, in treated patients.

Extraction and reverse transcription of RNA yielded cDNA as the sequencing template. The assay was immunoSEQ multiplex PCR, and TCRdb's table has in-frame clones only and misses some. The data show hundreds of thousands of clones, under 70% seen once. CDR1 and CDR2 from the germline V gene are SGHDT and YYEEEE. This CDR3 comprises 12 residues. V was pared by 0 bases and J by 2 bases, with 3 bases between. The receptor was derived from a human donor with alopecia areata. This chain joins TRBV5-6 and TRBJ2-7, with D uncertain. The input for sequencing was CD4+ T cells sorted from blood, taken at week 0. The CDR3 spells CASSLAAYEQYF. CDR3 nucleotides: TGTGCCAGCAGCTTGGCAGCCTACGAGCAGTACTTC.